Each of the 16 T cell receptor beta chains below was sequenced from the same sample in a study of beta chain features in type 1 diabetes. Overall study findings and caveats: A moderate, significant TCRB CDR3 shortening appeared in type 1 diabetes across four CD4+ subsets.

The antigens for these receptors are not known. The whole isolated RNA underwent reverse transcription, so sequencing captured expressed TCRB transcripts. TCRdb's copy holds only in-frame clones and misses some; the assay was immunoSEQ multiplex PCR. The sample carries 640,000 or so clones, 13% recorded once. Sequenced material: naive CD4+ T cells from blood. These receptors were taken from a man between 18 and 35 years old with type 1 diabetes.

The CDR3 DNA reads TGTGCCAGCAGTGAAGTGGGGGGTCGCGAGCAGTACTTC. Translation: CASSEVGGREQYF. V and J are TRBV2 and TRBJ2-7; D perhaps matches TRBD2 (6 bases). This CDR3 comprises 13 residues. The germline V gene has CDR1 SNHLY and CDR2 FYNNEI. The V end lost 1 base, the J end lost 6 bases, and 10 bases lay between the germline ends.

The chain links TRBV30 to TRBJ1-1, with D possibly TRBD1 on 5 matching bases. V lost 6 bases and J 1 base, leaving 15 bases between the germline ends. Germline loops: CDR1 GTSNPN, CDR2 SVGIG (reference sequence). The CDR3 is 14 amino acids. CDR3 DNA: TGTGCCTGTAGCAGGGACCAGGGGAACACTGAAGCTTTCTTT. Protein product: CACSRDQGNTEAFF.

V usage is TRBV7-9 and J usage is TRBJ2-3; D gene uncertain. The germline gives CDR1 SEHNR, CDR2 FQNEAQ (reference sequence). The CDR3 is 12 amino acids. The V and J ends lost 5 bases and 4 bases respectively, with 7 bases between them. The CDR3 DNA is TGTGCCAGCAGCCTATACGCAGATACGCAGTATTTT. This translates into CASSLYADTQYF.

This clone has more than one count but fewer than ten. The CDR3 bases are TGTGCCAGCACCTCGCCACGGGACAGCGCTGATGGCTACACCTTC. As protein: CASTSPRDSADGYTF. The genes are TRBV6-6 and TRBJ1-2, with TRBD1 identical over 7 bases. Trimming removed 7 bases from V and 6 bases from J; junction bases left unmatched: 14. The CDR3 is 15 residues long. Germline V gives CDR1 MNHNY, CDR2 SVGAGI (reference sequence).

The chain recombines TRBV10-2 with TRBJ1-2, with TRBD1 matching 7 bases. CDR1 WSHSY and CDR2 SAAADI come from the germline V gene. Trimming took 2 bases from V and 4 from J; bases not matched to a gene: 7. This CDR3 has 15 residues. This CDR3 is CASSEPPWDSYGYTF. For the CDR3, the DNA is TGCGCCAGCAGTGAGCCGCCGTGGGACAGCTATGGCTACACCTTC.

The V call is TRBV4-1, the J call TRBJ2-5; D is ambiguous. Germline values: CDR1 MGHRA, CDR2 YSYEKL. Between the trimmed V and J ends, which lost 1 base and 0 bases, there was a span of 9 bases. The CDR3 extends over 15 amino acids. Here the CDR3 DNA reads TGCGCCAGCAGCCAAGGACGGGTATACCAAGAGACCCAGTACTTC. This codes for CASSQGRVYQETQYF.

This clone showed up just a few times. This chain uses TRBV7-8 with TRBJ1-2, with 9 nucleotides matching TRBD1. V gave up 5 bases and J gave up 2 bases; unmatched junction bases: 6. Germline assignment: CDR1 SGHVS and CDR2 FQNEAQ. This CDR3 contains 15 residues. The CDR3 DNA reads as TGTGCCAGCAGCGCCGACAGGGGGAAGAACTATGGCTACACCTTC. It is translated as CASSADRGKNYGYTF.

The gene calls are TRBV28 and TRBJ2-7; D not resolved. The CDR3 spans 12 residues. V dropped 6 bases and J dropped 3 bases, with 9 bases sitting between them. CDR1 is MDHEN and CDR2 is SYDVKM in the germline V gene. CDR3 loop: CASSFQFYEQYF. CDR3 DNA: TGTGCCAGCAGCTTCCAATTCTACGAGCAGTACTTC.

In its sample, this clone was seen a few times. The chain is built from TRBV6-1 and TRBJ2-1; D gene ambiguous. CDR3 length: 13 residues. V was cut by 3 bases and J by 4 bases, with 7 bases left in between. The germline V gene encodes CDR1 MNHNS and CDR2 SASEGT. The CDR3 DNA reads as TGTGCCAGCAGTGACTCCGCTTACAATGAGCAGTTCTTC. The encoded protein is CASSDSAYNEQFF.

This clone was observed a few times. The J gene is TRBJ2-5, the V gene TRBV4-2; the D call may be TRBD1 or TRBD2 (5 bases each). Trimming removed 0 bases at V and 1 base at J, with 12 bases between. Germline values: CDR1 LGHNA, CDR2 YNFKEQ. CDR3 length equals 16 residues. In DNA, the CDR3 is TGTGCCAGCAGCCAAGATCGGGGCAGGAGCCAAGAGACCCAGTACTTC. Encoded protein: CASSQDRGRSQETQYF.

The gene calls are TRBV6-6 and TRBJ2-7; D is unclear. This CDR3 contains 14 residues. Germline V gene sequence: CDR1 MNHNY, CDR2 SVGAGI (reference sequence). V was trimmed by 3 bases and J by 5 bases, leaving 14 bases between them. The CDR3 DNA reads TGTGCCAGCAGTTATCCTTCCGCCCCCAACGAGCAGTACTTC. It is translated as CASSYPSAPNEQYF.

The CDR3 sequence: CASRGGQVNGYTF. CDR3 nucleotides: TGTGCCTCCAGGGGGGGACAAGTAAATGGCTACACCTTC. The chain joins TRBV30 to TRBJ1-2, with TRBD1 matching 7 bases. Germline lookup yields CDR1 GTSNPN and CDR2 SVGIG (reference sequence). The CDR3 covers 13 residues. V trimming: 7 bases; J trimming: 6 bases; junction bases outside the gene matches: 11.

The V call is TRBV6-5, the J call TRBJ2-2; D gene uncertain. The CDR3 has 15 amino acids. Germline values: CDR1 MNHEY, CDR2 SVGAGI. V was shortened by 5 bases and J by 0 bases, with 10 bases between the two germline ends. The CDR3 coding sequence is TGTGCCAGCAGTGGCGGCGACGCGAACACCGGGGAGCTGTTTTTT. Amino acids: CASSGGDANTGELFF.

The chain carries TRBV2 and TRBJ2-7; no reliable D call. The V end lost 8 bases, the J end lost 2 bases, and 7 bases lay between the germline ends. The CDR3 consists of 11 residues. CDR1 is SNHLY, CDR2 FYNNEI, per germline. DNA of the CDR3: TGTGCCAGCCAGATGGCCTACGAGCAGTACTTC. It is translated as CASQMAYEQYF.

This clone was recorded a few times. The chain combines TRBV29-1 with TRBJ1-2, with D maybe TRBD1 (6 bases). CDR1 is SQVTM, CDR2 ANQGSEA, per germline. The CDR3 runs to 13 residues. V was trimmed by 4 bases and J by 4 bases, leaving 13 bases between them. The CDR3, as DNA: TGCAGCGTTGGCGTGACAGGTCCCTATGGCTACACCTTC. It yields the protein CSVGVTGPYGYTF.

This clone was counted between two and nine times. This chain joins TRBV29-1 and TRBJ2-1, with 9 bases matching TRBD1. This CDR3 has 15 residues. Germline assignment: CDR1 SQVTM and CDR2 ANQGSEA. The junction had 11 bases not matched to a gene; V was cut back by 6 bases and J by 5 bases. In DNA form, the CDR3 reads TGCAGCGTACAGGGGGCCGGGCGGGCCGACAATGAGCAGTTCTTC. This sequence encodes CSVQGAGRADNEQFF.